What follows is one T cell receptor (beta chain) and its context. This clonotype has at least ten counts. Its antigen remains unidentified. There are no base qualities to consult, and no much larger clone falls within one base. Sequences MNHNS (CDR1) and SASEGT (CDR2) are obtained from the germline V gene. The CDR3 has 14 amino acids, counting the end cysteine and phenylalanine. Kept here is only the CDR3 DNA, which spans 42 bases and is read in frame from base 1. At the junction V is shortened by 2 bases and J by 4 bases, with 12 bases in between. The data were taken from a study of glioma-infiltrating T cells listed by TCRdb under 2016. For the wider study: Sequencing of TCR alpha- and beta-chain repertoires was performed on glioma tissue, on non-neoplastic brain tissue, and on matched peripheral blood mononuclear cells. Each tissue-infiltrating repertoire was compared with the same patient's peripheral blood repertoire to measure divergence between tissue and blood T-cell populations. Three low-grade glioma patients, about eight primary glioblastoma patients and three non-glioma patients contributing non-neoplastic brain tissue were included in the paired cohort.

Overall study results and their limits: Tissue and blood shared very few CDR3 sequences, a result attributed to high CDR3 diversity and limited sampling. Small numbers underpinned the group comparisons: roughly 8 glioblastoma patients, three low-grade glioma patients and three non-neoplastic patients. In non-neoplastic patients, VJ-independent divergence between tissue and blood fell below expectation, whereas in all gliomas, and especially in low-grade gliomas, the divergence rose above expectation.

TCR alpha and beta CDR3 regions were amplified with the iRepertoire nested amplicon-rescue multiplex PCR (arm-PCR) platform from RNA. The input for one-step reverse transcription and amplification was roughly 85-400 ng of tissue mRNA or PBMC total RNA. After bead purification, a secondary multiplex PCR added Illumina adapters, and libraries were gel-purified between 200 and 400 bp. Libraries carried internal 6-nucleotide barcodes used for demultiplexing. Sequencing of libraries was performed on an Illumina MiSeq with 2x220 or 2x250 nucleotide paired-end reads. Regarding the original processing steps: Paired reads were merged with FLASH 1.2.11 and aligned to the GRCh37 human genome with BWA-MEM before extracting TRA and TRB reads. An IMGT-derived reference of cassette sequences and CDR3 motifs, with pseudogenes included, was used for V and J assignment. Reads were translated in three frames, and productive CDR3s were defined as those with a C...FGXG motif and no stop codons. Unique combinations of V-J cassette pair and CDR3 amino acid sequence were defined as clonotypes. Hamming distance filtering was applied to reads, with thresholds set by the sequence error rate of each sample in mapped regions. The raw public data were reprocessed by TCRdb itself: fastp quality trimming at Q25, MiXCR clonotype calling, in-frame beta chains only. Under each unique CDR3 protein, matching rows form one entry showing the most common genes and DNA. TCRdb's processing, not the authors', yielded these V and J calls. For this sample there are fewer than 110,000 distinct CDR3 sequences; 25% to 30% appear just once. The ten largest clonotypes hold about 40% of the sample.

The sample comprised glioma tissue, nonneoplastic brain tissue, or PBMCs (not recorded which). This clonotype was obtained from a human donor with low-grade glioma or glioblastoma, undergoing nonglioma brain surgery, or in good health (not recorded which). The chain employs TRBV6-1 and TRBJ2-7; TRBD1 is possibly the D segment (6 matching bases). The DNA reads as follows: TGTGCCAGCAGTGAACGACAGGTCCGGTACGAGCAGTACTTC. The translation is CASSERQVRYEQYF.